The 23 T cell receptor beta chains presented below share a single source sample, sequenced in a study of cytomegalovirus exposure and HLA in healthy donors. This PCR relied on a set of 60 Vbeta primers and 13 Jbeta primers. Produced via immunoSEQ multiplex PCR; TCRdb's table is partial and in-frame only. The table shows 130,000 to 150,000 clones, with 70% to 85% occurring only once. The sequenced sample consisted of PBMCs. The origin of the receptors is an older woman in good health and CMV-seropositive.

The gene calls are TRBV7-2 and TRBJ2-3; possible D gene TRBD1, 6 bases. V gave up 4 bases and J gave up 1 base, with 12 bases separating them. The germline CDR1 and CDR2 sequences are SGHTA and FQGNSA. The CDR3 length is 15 residues. The CDR3 region is CASSSGALGTDTQYF. The CDR3 DNA reads as TGTGCCAGCAGCTCAGGGGCATTGGGCACAGATACGCAGTATTTT.

The gene calls are TRBV7-2 and TRBJ2-5, with D possibly TRBD1 on 6 matching bases. CDR3 length equals 15 residues. V was shortened by 5 bases and J by 4 bases, with 17 bases between the two germline ends. Germline V gives CDR1 SGHTA, CDR2 FQGNSA. The CDR3 protein is CASSPLTGIGETQYF. For the CDR3, the DNA is TGTGCCAGCAGCCCCCTTACAGGGATCGGAGAGACCCAGTACTTC. Looking up the rest from reference TRBV7-2 and TRBJ2-5 gives the full variable domain: GAGVSQSPSNKVTEKGKDVELRCDPISGHTALYWYRQSLGQGLEFLIYFQGNSAPDKSGLPSDRFSAERTGGSVSTLTIQRTQQEDSAVYLCASSPLTGIGETQYFGPGTRLLVL.

Of note for this clone: Other DNA sequences within the sample encode an identical CDR3. The chain recombines TRBV27 with TRBJ1-5, with D perhaps TRBD1 (5 bases). V was trimmed by 1 base and J by 2 bases, leaving 6 bases between them. CDR1 and CDR2 from the germline V gene are MNHEY and SMNVEV (reference sequence). This CDR3 has 14 amino acids. Here the CDR3 DNA reads TGTGCCAGCAGTTTATTAGGGGGCAATCAGCCCCAGCATTTT. Translating it yields CASSLLGGNQPQHF.

The rearrangement joins TRBV28 to TRBJ1-1, with D maybe TRBD1 (5 bases). Looked up from germline, CDR1 is MDHEN and CDR2 is SYDVKM. CDR3 length: 14 amino acids. V dropped 6 bases and J dropped 1 base, with 12 bases sitting between them. The DNA for the CDR3 is TGTGCCAGCAGCACACAGGCGCCGAACACTGAAGCTTTCTTT. Its translation: CASSTQAPNTEAFF.

Here the CDR3 reads CASSFSGTSGNNEQFF. CDR3 in DNA: TGTGCCAGCAGCTTTTCCGGGACTAGCGGCAACAATGAGCAGTTCTTC. The chain uses TRBV5-4 and TRBJ2-1; 11 positions agree with TRBD2. Germline CDR1 is SGHNT and CDR2 is YYREEE (reference sequence). V lost 2 bases and J lost 5; bases outside the gene matches: 6. The CDR3 sequence is 16 residues long. Full variable domain (rest looked up from reference TRBV5-4 and TRBJ2-1): ETGVTQSPTHLIKTRGQQVTLRCSSQSGHNTVSWYQQALGQGPQFIFQYYREEENGRGNFPPRFSGLQFPNYSSELNVNALELDDSALYLCASSFSGTSGNNEQFFGPGTRLTVL.

This chain connects TRBV7-8 to TRBJ2-7, with D perhaps TRBD2 (5 bases). The CDR3 runs to 14 residues. The V end lost 1 base, the J end lost 1 base, and 8 bases lay between the germline ends. Germline V gives CDR1 SGHVS, CDR2 FQNEAQ. CDR3 coding DNA: TGTGCCAGCAGCTTAGTCGGCGGGTCCTACGAGCAGTACTTC. Translation gives CASSLVGGSYEQYF.

V gene TRBV7-9 combines with J gene TRBJ2-2, with 11 bases that match TRBD1. CDR1 is SEHNR and CDR2 is FQNEAQ in the germline V gene (reference sequence). The CDR3 runs to 15 residues. The V segment lost 3 bases and the J segment 5 bases; nucleotides outside the gene matches: 2. The CDR3 is CASSLGQGETGELFF. In DNA, the CDR3 is TGTGCCAGCAGCTTGGGACAGGGGGAAACCGGGGAGCTGTTTTTT.

Comment on this clone: One end of the junction fails to match germline, which may point to a read error. This chain joins TRBV7-7 and TRBJ1-2; no clear D. The CDR3 has 15 residues. The V gene's germline CDR1 is SSHAT and CDR2 FNYEAQ (reference sequence). DNA of the CDR3: TGTGCTAGCAGGCCAAGCGGCGACAAGAACTATGGCTACACCTTC. Translation: CASRPSGDKNYGYTF.

This clone appeared a single time. The chain joins TRBV7-9 to TRBJ1-1, with 10 bases matching TRBD1. Germline V lookup: CDR1 SEHNR, CDR2 FQNEAQ (reference sequence). The CDR3 contains 15 residues. V lost 6 bases and J lost 1; bases outside the gene matches: 5. CDR3 residues: CASSRRQGANTEAFF. Here the CDR3 DNA reads TGTGCCAGCAGTCGCCGACAGGGGGCGAACACTGAAGCTTTCTTT. Combining the CDR3 with reference TRBV7-9 and TRBJ1-1 gives the whole variable domain DTGVSQNPRHKITKRGQNVTFRCDPISEHNRLYWYRQTLGQGPEFLTYFQNEAQLEKSRLLSDRFSAERPKGSFSTLEIQRTEQGDSAMYLCASSRRQGANTEAFFGQGTRLTVV.

V is TRBV19 and J is TRBJ2-3; a weak D match, TRBD2 (6 bases). The CDR3 loop spans 15 amino acids. CDR1 and CDR2 from the germline V gene are LNHDA and SQIVND (reference sequence). V dropped 9 bases and J dropped 0 bases, with 16 bases sitting between them. The CDR3 is CASSGRPTSTDTQYF. The CDR3 DNA follows: TGTGCCAGCTCGGGGAGGCCTACCAGCACAGATACGCAGTATTTT.

J is TRBJ1-3 and V is TRBV7-6, with 9 bases matching TRBD1. V trimming: 0 bases; J trimming: 0 bases; junction bases outside the gene matches: 6. The length of the CDR3 is 18 residues. Germline CDR1 reads SGHVS; CDR2 reads FNYEAQ. The CDR3 spells CASSLALGTGSSGNTIYF. Here the CDR3 DNA reads TGTGCCAGCAGCTTAGCCCTCGGGACAGGGAGCTCTGGAAACACCATATATTTT.

This chain connects TRBV4-1 to TRBJ2-4, with 10 bases fitting TRBD2. CDR3 length: 18 residues. J was trimmed by 5 bases and V by 3 bases; bases with no gene match: 13. Germline loops: CDR1 MGHRA, CDR2 YSYEKL. This CDR3 is CASSHPPSSGRPQNIQYF. The CDR3 DNA sequence: TGCGCCAGCAGCCATCCCCCCTCTAGCGGGAGACCCCAAAACATTCAGTACTTC.

The J gene is TRBJ1-5, the V gene TRBV19, with 7 bases matching TRBD1. Trimming took 4 bases from V and 12 from J; bases not matched to a gene: 6. The CDR3 spans 12 residues. CDR1 is LNHDA and CDR2 is SQIVND in the germline V gene (reference sequence). CDR3 DNA sequence: TGTGCCAGTAGTACCCGGACAGGCAACCAGCATTTT. The encoded protein is CASSTRTGNQHF.

The genes are TRBV4-1 and TRBJ2-1, with no clear D. Germline V gene data show CDR1 as MGHRA and CDR2 as YSYEKL. This CDR3 is built from 15 residues. V was clipped by 0 bases and J by 6 bases, with 12 bases between them. CDR3 coding DNA: TGCGCCAGCAGCCAAGATCTTACTTTGAGCAATGAGCAGTTCTTC. Encoded protein: CASSQDLTLSNEQFF.

The chain carries TRBV19 and TRBJ2-7; D might be TRBD2 (6 bases). V shed 2 bases and J shed 1 base, with 12 bases lying between them. The CDR3 has 15 residues. Germline loops: CDR1 LNHDA, CDR2 SQIVND (reference sequence). CDR3 in amino acids: CASSIFGTSSYEQYF. CDR3 in DNA: TGTGCCAGTAGTATATTTGGGACTTCTTCCTACGAGCAGTACTTC.

The chain carries TRBV13 and TRBJ2-7; TRBD2 might be the D (5 bases). V was cut by 0 bases and J by 4 bases, with 10 bases left in between. There are 14 residues in the CDR3. Germline loops: CDR1 PRHDT, CDR2 FYEKMQ (reference sequence). The CDR3 loop reads CASSLGWEPYEQYF. The CDR3 DNA reads as TGTGCCAGCAGCTTAGGATGGGAGCCGTACGAGCAGTACTTC.

The J gene is TRBJ1-1, the V gene TRBV9; D unresolved. The CDR3 totals 13 residues. The V and J ends lost 2 bases and 1 base respectively, with 6 bases between them. The germline gives CDR1 SGDLS, CDR2 YYNGEE. This CDR3 is CASSVTANTEAFF. The CDR3 region has the DNA TGTGCCAGCAGCGTTACAGCGAACACTGAAGCTTTCTTT.

V gene TRBV7-2 combines with J gene TRBJ2-7; D ambiguous. This CDR3 is 11 amino acids long. V lost 5 bases and J lost 2, with 4 bases in between. Germline V gives CDR1 SGHTA, CDR2 FQGNSA. This CDR3 is CASSQAYEQYF. Written as DNA, the CDR3 is TGTGCCAGCAGCCAGGCCTACGAGCAGTACTTC.

The chain has TRBV5-1 and TRBJ1-1; D is unclear. This CDR3 is built from 15 residues. V dropped 4 bases and J dropped 3 bases, with 16 bases sitting between them. Germline CDR1 is SGHRS and CDR2 is YFSETQ. CDR3 DNA sequence: TGCGCCAGCAGCCCCTTATCGCGGGCGGACACTGAAGCTTTCTTT. It encodes CASSPLSRADTEAFF.

The rearrangement joins TRBV15 to TRBJ2-4, with 14 positions matching TRBD2. After removal of 8 bases from V and 0 bases from J, the junction contained 9 bases not matched to a gene. The CDR3 runs to 18 residues. Germline V gene data show CDR1 as LNHNV and CDR2 as YYDKDF (reference sequence). CDR3 sequence: CATAGTSGRGEAKNIQYF. The CDR3 DNA reads as TGTGCCACCGCCGGGACTAGCGGGAGAGGGGAAGCCAAAAACATTCAGTACTTC. Based on the CDR3 plus reference TRBV15 and TRBJ2-4, the full variable domain is DAMVIQNPRYQVTQFGKPVTLSCSQTLNHNVMYWYQQKSSQAPKLLFHYYDKDFNNEADTPDNFQSRRPNTSFCFLDIRSPGLGDTAMYLCATAGTSGRGEAKNIQYFGAGTRLSVL.

The V call is TRBV5-6, the J call TRBJ1-1; D ambiguous. Germline-derived CDR1 and CDR2 are SGHDT and YYEEEE. Trimming shortened V by 1 base and J by 0 bases, and 10 bases separated the two germline ends. The CDR3 length is 15 residues. The CDR3, as DNA: TGTGCCAGCAGCTTGCGGGGATATGTGAACACTGAAGCTTTCTTT. Its protein is CASSLRGYVNTEAFF.

Only one count was recorded for this clone. This chain connects TRBV30 to TRBJ2-3, with 15 bases lining up with TRBD2. There are 14 residues in the CDR3. Losses at the gene ends were 3 bases for V and 9 bases for J; bases not matched to a gene: 4. Germline V CDR1 and CDR2: GTSNPN, SVGIG (reference sequence). The CDR3 reads CAWSGLAGGLTQYF. CDR3 bases: TGTGCCTGGAGCGGACTAGCGGGGGGGTTGACGCAGTATTTT.

CDR3 protein: CASSLLSSGNTIYF. In nucleotides, the CDR3 is TGTGCCAGCAGTTTATTATCTTCTGGAAACACCATATATTTT. The chain couples TRBV28 to TRBJ1-3; no clear D. The CDR3 contains 14 residues. Germline V gives CDR1 MDHEN, CDR2 SYDVKM. Trimming stripped 1 base from V and 1 base from J, with 5 bases between.